The present entry profiles one T cell receptor beta chain with its context. Its antigen remains unknown. As previously described, bulk TCR libraries were made using listed TCR primers. One entry per CDR3 protein results from TCRdb running MiXCR on the PCR reads. Of about 500,000 distinct CDR3 sequences listed, roughly 23% are singletons. The source of the sample is a study of molecular identifiers for immune sequencing clone quantification. There are 13 residues in the CDR3. V lost 5 bases and J 5 bases, leaving 12 bases between the germline ends. General study results and limits: The study reportedly detected spiked Jurkat TCR RNA from one cell among about 1 million naive cells.

The genes are TRBV12-3 or TRBV12-4 and TRBJ2-5; no clear D. The source of this sequence is a human donor in good health. Some libraries in this study had Jurkat cell RNA spiked in. The sample taken for sequencing was naive CD8+ T cells from blood, with Jurkat cell RNA spiked in. Noted subset: FACS-sorted CD8+CD4-CCR7+CD45RA+ naive T cells. Written as DNA, the CDR3 is TGTGCCAGCAGTCATTTGGGGTTGGAGACCCAGTACTTC. This sequence encodes CASSHLGLETQYF.